The count of the clone carrying this T cell receptor beta chain is one. Its target is unknown. These data belong to a study of OX40 agonist ivuxolimab in advanced cancers. Study details: Prior therapy, whether anti-PD-1, anti-PD-L1 or anti-CTLA-4, was allowed, and about 40% had some.

Profiling relied on immunoSEQ multiplex PCR, and the TCRdb table lists in-frame clones only, not all of them. The data hold roughly 20,000 clones, with about 76% observed a single time. The V end lost 1 base, the J end lost 8 bases, and 13 bases lay between the germline ends. This CDR3 has 14 amino acids. The germline V gene encodes CDR1 SGDLS and CDR2 YYNGEE. Study conclusions and caveats: Researchers report that CD8+ T cells had, on average, more expanded clones than CD4+.

Source: CD4+ or CD8+ T cells sorted from blood, taken in a trial of the OX40 agonist ivuxolimab. The chain recombines TRBV9 with TRBJ1-3; D not resolved. The source is an adult with an advanced solid tumor such as melanoma, head and neck, liver or kidney cancer. This CDR3 is CASSVSPTDDTIYF. DNA for the CDR3: TGTGCCAGCAGCGTATCCCCGACGGATGACACCATATATTTT. The full variable domain, rest sourced from reference TRBV9 and TRBJ1-3, is DSGVTQTPKHLITATGQRVTLRCSPRSGDLSVYWYQQSLDQGLQFLIQYYNGEERAKGNILERFSAQQFPDLHSELNLSSLELGDSALYFCASSVSPTDDTIYFGEGSWLTVV.